This entry features one T cell receptor beta chain sequence. Its specificity is not known. V was trimmed by 6 bases and J by 1 base, leaving 13 bases between them. The CDR3 is made up of 14 amino acids. Germline V CDR1 and CDR2: MNHEY, SVGAGI. 13 Jbeta primers and 60 Vbeta primers were used for the PCR. The method was immunoSEQ multiplex PCR; TCRdb's version includes in-frame clones alone and lacks a portion of them. The sample has just over 200,000 clones; approximately 70% are singletons. The sample comes from a study of cytomegalovirus exposure and HLA in healthy donors. General study findings and limits: It emerged from a later analysis that several of the most significant clusters appeared to be linked to common viral pathogens.

This clonotype was sampled from a man aged 35 to 55 in good health and CMV-seropositive. The sample taken for sequencing was PBMCs. J is TRBJ2-7 and V is TRBV6-5, with D perhaps TRBD2 (5 bases). CDR3 bases: TGTGCCAGCAGCCCCCTCCCGGGGTCCTACGAGCAGTACTTC. The encoded protein is CASSPLPGSYEQYF.